This passage covers 9 T cell receptor beta chains from one sample sequenced in a study of T cell responses to AZD1222 COVID-19 vaccine. Generated by immunoSEQ multiplex PCR, the TCRdb table keeps only in-frame clones and is missing some. This table has 130,000 to 150,000 clones, 70% to 90% appearing once. Sequenced material: peripheral blood, taken on day 0 of AZD1222 vaccination. Every receptor here comes from an adult in good health.

This clone was observed a few times. The genes are TRBV19 and TRBJ2-5; possible D gene TRBD1, 5 bases. Trimming shortened V by 6 bases and J by 2 bases, and 13 bases separated the two germline ends. Germline CDR1 and CDR2: LNHDA and SQIVND (reference sequence). This CDR3 is 14 amino acids long. This CDR3 is CASRSEQGQETQYF. The CDR3 DNA is TGTGCCAGTAGATCGGAGCAGGGTCAAGAGACCCAGTACTTC.

This clone was detected a few times. This chain uses TRBV27 with TRBJ1-1; possible D gene TRBD1, 6 bases. The V end was cut by 6 bases, the J end by 1 base, with 15 bases between. The CDR3 runs to 15 residues. Germline V lookup: CDR1 MNHEY, CDR2 SMNVEV (reference sequence). The CDR3 DNA follows: TGTGCCAGCAGCCCAGCGGGGGGGCAGAACACTGAAGCTTTCTTT. It translates to CASSPAGGQNTEAFF.

The rearrangement joins TRBV18 to TRBJ1-2; 8 nucleotides agree with TRBD1. Losses at the gene ends were 2 bases for V and 2 bases for J; bases not matched to a gene: 4. CDR3 length: 15 residues. Germline assignment: CDR1 KGHSH and CDR2 LQKENI. CDR3 coding DNA: TGTGCCAGCTCACCAGATACAGGGGGGAACTATGGCTACACCTTC. Its translation is CASSPDTGGNYGYTF. Full variable domain (remainder filled in from reference TRBV18 and TRBJ1-2): NAGVMQNPRHLVRRRGQEARLRCSPMKGHSHVYWYRQLPEEGLKFMVYLQKENIIDESGMPKERFSAEFPKEGPSILRIQQVVRGDSAAYFCASSPDTGGNYGYTFGSGTRLTVV.

This clone occurred once. The V call is TRBV18, the J call TRBJ1-3; D not certain. Trimming shortened V by 3 bases and J by 0 bases, and 9 bases separated the two germline ends. The germline V gene encodes CDR1 KGHSH and CDR2 LQKENI. The CDR3 runs 15 residues. CDR3 coding DNA: TGTGCCAGCTCACCTGGGGAATCCTCTGGAAACACCATATATTTT. Protein product: CASSPGESSGNTIYF.

V gene TRBV18 combines with J gene TRBJ2-2, with 9 bases fitting TRBD2. This CDR3 is 15 amino acids long. Germline CDR1 KGHSH, CDR2 LQKENI. V shed 1 base and J 3 bases; nucleotides not matched to a gene: 0. CDR3 sequence (DNA): TGTGCCAGCTCACCACTAGCGGGGGACACCGGGGAGCTGTTTTTT. It codes for CASSPLAGDTGELFF. Full variable domain (outside the CDR3, taken from reference TRBV18 and TRBJ2-2): NAGVMQNPRHLVRRRGQEARLRCSPMKGHSHVYWYRQLPEEGLKFMVYLQKENIIDESGMPKERFSAEFPKEGPSILRIQQVVRGDSAAYFCASSPLAGDTGELFFGEGSRLTVL.

The chain couples TRBV10-3 to TRBJ1-1, with D tentatively TRBD1 (6 bases). Per germline, CDR1 ENHRY and CDR2 SYGVKD. V lost 4 bases to trimming and J lost 11 bases, with 20 bases between them. This CDR3 comprises 14 residues. The CDR3 sequence is CAISGTGTFRGAFF. DNA of the CDR3: TGTGCCATCAGTGGAACAGGGACGTTCCGGGGGGCTTTCTTT.

The gene calls are TRBV2 and TRBJ1-2; TRBD1 matches 7 bases. In germline, CDR1 is SNHLY, CDR2 FYNNEI. CDR3 length equals 14 residues. V was pared by 10 bases and J by 6 bases, with 14 bases of the junction left unmatched. The CDR3 is CATVQGEGNHGYTF. The CDR3 bases are TGTGCCACCGTTCAGGGGGAAGGAAACCATGGCTACACCTTC.

V and J are TRBV4-1 and TRBJ1-4, with 8 bases fitting TRBD1. The CDR3 is made up of 14 amino acids. Germline CDR1 reads MGHRA; CDR2 reads YSYEKL. Unmatched junction bases numbered 4, after V lost 5 bases and J lost 5 bases. Written as DNA, the CDR3 is TGCGCCAGCAGCTCGGGACAGGCAAATGAAAAACTGTTTTTT. Its protein is CASSSGQANEKLFF.

The rearrangement links TRBV5-4 to TRBJ1-6, with TRBD1 as a possible D gene (6 bases). The ends were cut back, 5 bases at V and 5 bases at J, with 11 bases in the middle. Germline V lookup: CDR1 SGHNT, CDR2 YYREEE (reference sequence). CDR3 length: 14 residues. DNA of the CDR3: TGTGCCAGCAGTCGAGACAGGAATAATTCACCCCTCCACTTT. This sequence encodes CASSRDRNNSPLHF.